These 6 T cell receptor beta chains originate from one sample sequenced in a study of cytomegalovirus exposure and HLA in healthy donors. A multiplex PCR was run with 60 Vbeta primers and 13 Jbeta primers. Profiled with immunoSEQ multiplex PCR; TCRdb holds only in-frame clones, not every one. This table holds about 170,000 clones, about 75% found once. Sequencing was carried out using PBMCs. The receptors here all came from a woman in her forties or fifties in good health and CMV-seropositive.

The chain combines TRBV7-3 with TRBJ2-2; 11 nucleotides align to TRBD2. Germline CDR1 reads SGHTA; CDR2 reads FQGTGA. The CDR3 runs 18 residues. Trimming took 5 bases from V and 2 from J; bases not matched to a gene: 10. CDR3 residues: CASSPILAGVYNTGELFF. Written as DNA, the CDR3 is TGTGCCAGCAGCCCGATACTAGCGGGAGTTTATAACACCGGGGAGCTGTTTTTT.

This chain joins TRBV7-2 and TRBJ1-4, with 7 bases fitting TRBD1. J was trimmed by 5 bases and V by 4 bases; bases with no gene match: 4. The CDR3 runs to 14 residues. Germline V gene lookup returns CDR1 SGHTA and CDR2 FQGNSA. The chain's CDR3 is CASSSGQPNEKLFF. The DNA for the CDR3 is TGTGCCAGCAGCTCGGGACAGCCGAATGAAAAACTGTTTTTT.

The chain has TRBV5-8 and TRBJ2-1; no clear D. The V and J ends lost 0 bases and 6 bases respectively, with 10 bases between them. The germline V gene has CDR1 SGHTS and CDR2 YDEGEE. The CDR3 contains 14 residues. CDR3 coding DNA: TGTGCCAGCAGCTTGGAACAGCCTGGCAATGAGCAGTTCTTC. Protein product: CASSLEQPGNEQFF. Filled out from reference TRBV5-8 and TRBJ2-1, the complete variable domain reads EAGVTQSPTHLIKTRGQQATLRCSPISGHTSVYWYQQALGLGLQFLLWYDEGEERNRGNFPPRFSGRQFPNYSSELNVNALELEDSALYLCASSLEQPGNEQFFGPGTRLTVL.

CDR3 region: CATSRARDSNEKLFF. CDR3 nucleotides: TGTGCCACCAGCAGAGCCCGGGACAGTAATGAAAAACTGTTTTTT. The rearrangement joins TRBV15 to TRBJ1-4; 7 bases line up with TRBD1. The V gene's germline CDR1 is LNHNV and CDR2 YYDKDF (reference sequence). The CDR3 contains 15 residues. Trimming cost V 1 base and J 4 bases; bases outside gene matches: 3.

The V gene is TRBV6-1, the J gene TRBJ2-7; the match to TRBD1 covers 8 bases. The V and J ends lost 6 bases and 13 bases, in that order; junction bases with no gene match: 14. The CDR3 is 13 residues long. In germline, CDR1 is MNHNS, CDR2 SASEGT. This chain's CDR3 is CASSTTDDRGLYF. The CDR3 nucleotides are TGTGCCAGCAGCACAACGGATGACAGGGGATTATACTTC.

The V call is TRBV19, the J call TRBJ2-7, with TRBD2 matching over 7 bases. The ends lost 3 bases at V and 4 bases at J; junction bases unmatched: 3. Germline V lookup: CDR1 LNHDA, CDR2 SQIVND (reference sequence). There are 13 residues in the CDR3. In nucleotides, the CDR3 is TGTGCCAGTAGTATTGGGGGGGGGTACGAGCAGTACTTC. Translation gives CASSIGGGYEQYF.